This entry describes one T cell receptor (beta chain). The data belong to a study of cytomegalovirus exposure and HLA in healthy donors. Clones were sequenced by immunoSEQ multiplex PCR, and TCRdb holds only the in-frame ones, with some missing. Of over 150,000 clones listed, just over 85% are singletons. Material: PBMCs. The origin of this receptor is a human donor in good health.

This CDR3 is CASSVGRGNYGYTF. The CDR3 DNA reads TGTGCCAGCAGCGTTGGTCGGGGGAACTATGGCTACACCTTC. The chain combines TRBV9 with TRBJ1-2; D might be TRBD1 (5 bases). CDR3 length: 14 amino acids. The germline V gene encodes CDR1 SGDLS and CDR2 YYNGEE. V lost 2 bases to trimming and J lost 2 bases, with 10 bases between them.